This TCR beta chain comes out of a study of cytomegalovirus exposure and HLA in healthy donors. Study results and limitations: A previous analysis found most TCR beta V segments productive roughly 87% or roughly 30% of the time.

This CDR3 is built from 18 residues. Germline V gives CDR1 SGHVT, CDR2 SQSDAQ. Trimming took off 7 bases at V and 3 bases at J, with 26 bases between the two ends. PCR involved 60 Vbeta and 13 Jbeta primers. Libraries were prepared by immunoSEQ multiplex PCR; TCRdb keeps only in-frame clonotypes and omits some of them. Among tens of thousands of clones listed, roughly 79% were seen once. As for this clone: Antigen: not known.

J is TRBJ2-3 and V is TRBV7-4; D is perhaps TRBD2 (6 bases). This sequence originates from a woman in her 30s in good health and CMV-seronegative. Sequences were obtained from PBMCs. CDR3 nucleotides: TGTGCCAGCAAACCCCCGACGCGGAGGGGAACGGGGACAGATACGCAGTATTTT. This codes for CASKPPTRRGTGTDTQYF.